A selection of T cell receptor beta chains follows, all from one sample in a study of control samples from healthy donors and cancer patients. Here immunoSEQ multiplex PCR was the method, and the copy in TCRdb shows in-frame clones only, minus some. Of around 19,000 clones listed, about four fifths are singletons. What was sequenced was PBMCs. The origin of the receptors is a man of 80 years or more with head and neck cancer. CDR3s include the opening cysteine and the closing phenylalanine or tryptophan.

>TRBJ2-3|TRBV24-1
CATSDSGRLTDTQYF
>TRBJ1-1|TRBV5-1
CASSPGTGAPNTEAFF
>TRBJ1-2|TRBV11-2
CASSSIQGRNGYTF
>TRBJ1-3|TRBV7-9
CASSFSLSGNTIYF
>TRBJ2-1|TRBV7-2
CASSPLAGGSSYNEQFF
>TRBJ1-6|TRBV7-9
CASSPTANSPLHF
>TRBJ2-7|TRBV7-2
CASSSIQEWGGEQYF
>TRBJ2-1|TRBV9
CASSVGSSYNEQFF
>TRBJ2-1|TRBV29-1
CSVEDMSTEYNEQFF
>TRBJ2-3|TRBV11-3
CASSLDAGGTDTQYF
>TRBJ2-5|TRBV21-1
CASSTGTSGGQETQYF
>TRBJ2-7|TRBV6-5
CASSYPTTGHYEQYF
>TRBJ1-1|TRBV10-3
CAISVAEGGGTEAFF